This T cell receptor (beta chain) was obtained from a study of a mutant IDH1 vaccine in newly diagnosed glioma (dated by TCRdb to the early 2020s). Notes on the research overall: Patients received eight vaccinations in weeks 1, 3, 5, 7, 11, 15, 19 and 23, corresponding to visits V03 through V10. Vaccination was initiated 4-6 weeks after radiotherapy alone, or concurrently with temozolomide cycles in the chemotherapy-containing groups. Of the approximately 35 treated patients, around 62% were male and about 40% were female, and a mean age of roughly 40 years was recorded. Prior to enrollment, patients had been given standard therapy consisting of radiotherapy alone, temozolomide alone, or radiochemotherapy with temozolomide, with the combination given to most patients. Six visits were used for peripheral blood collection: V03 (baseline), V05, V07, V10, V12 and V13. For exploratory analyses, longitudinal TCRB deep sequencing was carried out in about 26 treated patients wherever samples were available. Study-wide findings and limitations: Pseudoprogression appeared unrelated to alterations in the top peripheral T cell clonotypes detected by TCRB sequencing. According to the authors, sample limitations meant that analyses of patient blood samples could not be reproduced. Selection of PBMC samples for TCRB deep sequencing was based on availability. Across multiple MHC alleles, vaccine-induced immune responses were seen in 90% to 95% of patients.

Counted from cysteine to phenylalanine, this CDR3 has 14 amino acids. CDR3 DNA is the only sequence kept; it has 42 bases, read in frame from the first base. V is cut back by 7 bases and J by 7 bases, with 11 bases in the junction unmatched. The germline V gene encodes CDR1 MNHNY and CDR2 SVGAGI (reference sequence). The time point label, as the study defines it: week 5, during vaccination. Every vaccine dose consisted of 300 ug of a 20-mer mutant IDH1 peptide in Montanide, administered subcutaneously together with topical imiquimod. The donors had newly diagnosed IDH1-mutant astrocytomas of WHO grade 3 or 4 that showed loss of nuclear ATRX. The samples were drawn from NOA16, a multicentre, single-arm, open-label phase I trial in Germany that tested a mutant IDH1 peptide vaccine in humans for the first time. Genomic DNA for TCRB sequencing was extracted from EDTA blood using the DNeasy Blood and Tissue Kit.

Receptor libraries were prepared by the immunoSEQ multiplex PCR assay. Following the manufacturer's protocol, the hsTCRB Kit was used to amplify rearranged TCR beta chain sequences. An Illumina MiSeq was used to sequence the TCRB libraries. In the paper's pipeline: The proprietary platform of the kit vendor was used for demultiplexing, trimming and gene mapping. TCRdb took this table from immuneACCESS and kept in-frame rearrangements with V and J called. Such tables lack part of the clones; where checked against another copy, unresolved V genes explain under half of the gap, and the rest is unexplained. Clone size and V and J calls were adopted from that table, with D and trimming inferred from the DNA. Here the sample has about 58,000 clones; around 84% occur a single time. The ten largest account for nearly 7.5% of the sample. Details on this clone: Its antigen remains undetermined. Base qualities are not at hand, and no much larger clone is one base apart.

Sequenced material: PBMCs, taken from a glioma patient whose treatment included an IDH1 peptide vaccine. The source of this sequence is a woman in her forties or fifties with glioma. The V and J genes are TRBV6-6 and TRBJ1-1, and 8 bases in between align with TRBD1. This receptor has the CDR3 CASTGQGSFGEAFF. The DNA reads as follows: TGTGCCAGCACCGGACAGGGTTCTTTTGGTGAAGCTTTCTTT.